The rows below give T cell receptor beta chains drawn from one sample of a study of beta chain features in type 1 diabetes. TCRdb's copy holds only in-frame clones and misses some; the assay was immunoSEQ multiplex PCR. The table lists around 710,000 clones, 9.5% to 15% of them singletons. The sequenced sample was naive CD4+ T cells from blood. These receptors were obtained from a man aged 30 to 39 with type 1 diabetes. Both conserved end residues are part of each CDR3. The order of the fields is V gene, J gene, clone size, D gene, CDR3 DNA, CDR3 protein. A D gene is named only where the DNA matches it firmly. The size field is filled for only some rows; it gives once, few, many or a size class.

v_call: TRBV20-1; j_call: TRBJ2-7; clone_size: .; d_call: .; cdr3_nt: TGCAGTGCTAGTGGTTTAGACGAGCAGTACTTC; cdr3_aa: CSASGLDEQYF
v_call: TRBV2; j_call: TRBJ1-6; clone_size: .; d_call: .; cdr3_nt: TGTGCCAGCAGCTTCCAACGCGGGTTGGCTTCACCCCTCCACTTT; cdr3_aa: CASSFQRGLASPLHF
v_call: TRBV7-2; j_call: TRBJ2-7; clone_size: .; d_call: TRBD1; cdr3_nt: TGTGCCAGCAGCTTTCCTACCGGGACAGCCTACGAGCAGTACTTC; cdr3_aa: CASSFPTGTAYEQYF
v_call: TRBV7-2; j_call: TRBJ2-7; clone_size: .; d_call: TRBD1; cdr3_nt: TGTGCCAGCAGCGTCCAACAGGGGTACTACGAGCAGTACTTC; cdr3_aa: CASSVQQGYYEQYF
v_call: TRBV6-5; j_call: TRBJ2-1; clone_size: .; d_call: .; cdr3_nt: TGTGCCAGCAGGCCAAATAGCGGAACCTCTAATGAGCAGTTCTTC; cdr3_aa: CASRPNSGTSNEQFF
v_call: TRBV7-2; j_call: TRBJ2-2; clone_size: few; d_call: .; cdr3_nt: TGTGCCAGCAGCTTTGTCGGGGGTGTTGACACCGGGGAGCTGTTTTTT; cdr3_aa: CASSFVGGVDTGELFF
v_call: TRBV11-2; j_call: TRBJ2-3; clone_size: .; d_call: TRBD2; cdr3_nt: TGTGCCAGCAGCGCGGGGACTAGCGGGGTCACGCAGTATTTT; cdr3_aa: CASSAGTSGVTQYF
v_call: TRBV13; j_call: TRBJ1-5; clone_size: .; d_call: .; cdr3_nt: TGTGCCAGCAGCTTAAAAACAGGGAGGAGAGAACAGCCCCAGCATTTT; cdr3_aa: CASSLKTGRREQPQHF
v_call: TRBV7-9; j_call: TRBJ2-3; clone_size: .; d_call: TRBD2; cdr3_nt: TGTGCCAGCAGCTTAGGGCTAGCGGGGGGCACAGATACGCAGTATTTT; cdr3_aa: CASSLGLAGGTDTQYF
v_call: TRBV7-6; j_call: TRBJ2-6; clone_size: few; d_call: .; cdr3_nt: TGTGCCAGCAGCTCCCAGGGAGGGGCCAACGTCCTGACTTTC; cdr3_aa: CASSSQGGANVLTF
v_call: TRBV6-1; j_call: TRBJ1-4; clone_size: few; d_call: .; cdr3_nt: TGTGCCAGCAGTTGGTGGAGATTTAATGAAAAACTGTTTTTT; cdr3_aa: CASSWWRFNEKLFF
v_call: TRBV7-2; j_call: TRBJ2-2; clone_size: .; d_call: TRBD2; cdr3_nt: TGTGCCAGCAGCCCCCCGACTAGTTCCCGACTAGCCGCCGGGGAGCTGTTTTTT; cdr3_aa: CASSPPTSSRLAAGELFF
v_call: TRBV19; j_call: TRBJ1-2; clone_size: .; d_call: TRBD1; cdr3_nt: TGTGCCAGTAGTTTGGGACAGCCTCCTAACTATGGCTACACCTTC; cdr3_aa: CASSLGQPPNYGYTF
v_call: TRBV10-3; j_call: TRBJ1-5; clone_size: .; d_call: .; cdr3_nt: TGTGCCATCAGTGAGTCTGGACAGCACAATCAGCCCCAGCATTTT; cdr3_aa: CAISESGQHNQPQHF
v_call: TRBV7-2; j_call: TRBJ1-3; clone_size: .; d_call: TRBD1; cdr3_nt: TGTGCCAGCAGTGGGACAGGGAGCTCTGGAAACACCATATATTTT; cdr3_aa: CASSGTGSSGNTIYF
v_call: TRBV9; j_call: TRBJ2-3; clone_size: .; d_call: .; cdr3_nt: TGTGCCAGCAGCGTAGCTCGCACAGATACGCAGTATTTT; cdr3_aa: CASSVARTDTQYF
v_call: TRBV29-1; j_call: TRBJ2-1; clone_size: few; d_call: TRBD1; cdr3_nt: TGCAGCCTGGGACAGGGTTCCTACAATGAGCAGTTCTTC; cdr3_aa: CSLGQGSYNEQFF
v_call: TRBV25-1; j_call: TRBJ2-1; clone_size: .; d_call: TRBD1; cdr3_nt: TGTGCCAGCAGTGAACCGCTTGGGACAGGTTACAATGAGCAGTTCTTC; cdr3_aa: CASSEPLGTGYNEQFF
v_call: TRBV11-2; j_call: TRBJ2-2; clone_size: few; d_call: TRBD1; cdr3_nt: TGTGCCAGCAGCGTACTGGGACAGGGAAGCACCGGGGAGCTGTTTTTT; cdr3_aa: CASSVLGQGSTGELFF
v_call: TRBV20-1; j_call: TRBJ2-1; clone_size: few; d_call: .; cdr3_nt: TGCAGTGCTAGAGGCAGTAGCGAGCAGTTCTTC; cdr3_aa: CSARGSSEQFF
v_call: TRBV6-5; j_call: TRBJ1-4; clone_size: few; d_call: .; cdr3_nt: TGTGCCAGCAGTTACTCGAGGCTGTTTTTT; cdr3_aa: CASSYSRLFF
v_call: TRBV4-2; j_call: TRBJ1-2; clone_size: .; d_call: .; cdr3_nt: TGTGCCAGCAGCCAAATCTCCAGTACTAACTATGGCTACACCTTC; cdr3_aa: CASSQISSTNYGYTF
v_call: TRBV10-3; j_call: TRBJ2-5; clone_size: few; d_call: TRBD2; cdr3_nt: TGTGCCATCAGCGGGACTAGCGGGGGGACCCAAGAGACCCAGTACTTC; cdr3_aa: CAISGTSGGTQETQYF
v_call: TRBV7-2; j_call: TRBJ1-1; clone_size: few; d_call: .; cdr3_nt: TGTGCCAGCAGTTTCAATTCCGGGGCTAACACTGAAGCTTTCTTT; cdr3_aa: CASSFNSGANTEAFF
v_call: TRBV19; j_call: TRBJ2-5; clone_size: few; d_call: TRBD2; cdr3_nt: TGTGCCAGTAGTATAGGAGCAGCGGGGGAGGAGACCCAGTACTTC; cdr3_aa: CASSIGAAGEETQYF
v_call: TRBV2; j_call: TRBJ2-1; clone_size: .; d_call: .; cdr3_nt: TGTGCCAGCAGTGGGTACGGGGAGCAGTTCTTC; cdr3_aa: CASSGYGEQFF
v_call: TRBV27; j_call: TRBJ2-5; clone_size: few; d_call: TRBD2; cdr3_nt: TGTGCCAGCAGTTTAGTCCCGCCTAGCGGGGGGCCCCGAGAGACCCAGTACTTC; cdr3_aa: CASSLVPPSGGPRETQYF
v_call: TRBV6-5; j_call: TRBJ1-3; clone_size: few; d_call: .; cdr3_nt: TGTGCCAGCAGTTACAGAAACACCATATATTTT; cdr3_aa: CASSYRNTIYF
v_call: TRBV5-1; j_call: TRBJ1-2; clone_size: few; d_call: .; cdr3_nt: TGCGCCAGCAGCTTCGGGCAGGATAACTATGGCTACACCTTC; cdr3_aa: CASSFGQDNYGYTF
v_call: TRBV6-1; j_call: TRBJ1-3; clone_size: .; d_call: .; cdr3_nt: TGTGCCAGCAGTGTGGGCAGGACCTCTGGAAACACCATATATTTT; cdr3_aa: CASSVGRTSGNTIYF
v_call: TRBV30; j_call: TRBJ2-2; clone_size: few; d_call: .; cdr3_nt: TGTGCCTGGAGTGTAAGGGGCGGCACCGGGGAGCTGTTTTTT; cdr3_aa: CAWSVRGGTGELFF
v_call: TRBV5-4; j_call: TRBJ2-2; clone_size: few; d_call: .; cdr3_nt: TGTGCCAGTCGGTCGGGGTGGTCGAACACCGGGGAGCTGTTTTTT; cdr3_aa: CASRSGWSNTGELFF
v_call: TRBV7-2; j_call: TRBJ1-2; clone_size: few; d_call: TRBD1; cdr3_nt: TGTGCCAGCAGGCCTACAGGGGACCAAACCTATGGCTACACCTTC; cdr3_aa: CASRPTGDQTYGYTF
v_call: TRBV9; j_call: TRBJ2-2; clone_size: .; d_call: TRBD1; cdr3_nt: TGTGCCAGCAGAGGGACAGGGGCGAACACCGGGGAGCTGTTTTTT; cdr3_aa: CASRGTGANTGELFF
v_call: TRBV19; j_call: TRBJ2-7; clone_size: few; d_call: .; cdr3_nt: TGTGCCAGTAGGGACAGAGCCTACGAGCAGTACTTC; cdr3_aa: CASRDRAYEQYF
v_call: TRBV7-9; j_call: TRBJ1-1; clone_size: few; d_call: .; cdr3_nt: TGTGCCAGCAGCTTAGAGGCTTCGAACACTGAAGCTTTCTTT; cdr3_aa: CASSLEASNTEAFF
v_call: TRBV9; j_call: TRBJ2-3; clone_size: .; d_call: TRBD2; cdr3_nt: TGTGCCAGCAGCTCGGGACTAGCGGGGGGCGAGAATACGCAGTATTTT; cdr3_aa: CASSSGLAGGENTQYF
v_call: TRBV25-1; j_call: TRBJ2-1; clone_size: few; d_call: .; cdr3_nt: TGTGCCAGCAGTGTGGGGGGCTCCTACAATGAGCAGTTCTTC; cdr3_aa: CASSVGGSYNEQFF